This T cell receptor beta chain was sequenced in a study of blood T cells in healthy people across ages. Study-wide results and caveats: Donor CMV infection status was unknown, possibly confounding age-related changes in expanded clonotypes.

Peripheral blood was drawn, roughly 10 milliliters per donor. Isolation recovered at least 6.5 million PBMCs from every sample. The CDR3 consists of 14 residues. Trimming removed 5 bases from V and 4 bases from J, with 14 bases in between. For the second PCR, which ran for about 7 to 11 cycles, a sample-barcoded 5' primer and a J-beta primer mix were used. A single record per CDR3 protein comes from TCRdb applying MiXCR to the 5' RACE reads. The sample includes around 990,000 distinct CDR3 sequences, roughly a quarter of them seen just once. This clonotype occurred a few times. The antigen is unknown. The sample also formed part of further work on T cells of mothers and their children. Turning to that study: There was no detection of any persistent microchimeric T cell clones.

The receptor's source is a girl aged 2 to 10 in good health. This chain links TRBV12-3 or TRBV12-4 with TRBJ1-1; D not resolved. Sequenced: blood. The CDR3 spells CASSPQEGLTEAFF. The CDR3, as DNA: TGTGCCAGCAGTCCCCAGGAAGGGCTCACTGAAGCTTTCTTT.